A few counts support the clone carrying this TCR beta chain. The antigen is not known. Busulfan-fludarabine conditioning, marrow transplant, and cyclophosphamide on days +3 and +4 were administered. This sample stems from a study of T cells after posttransplantation cyclophosphamide. Overall study results and limits: TRB overlap between skin or GI tissue T cells and blood was limited. Later post-transplant blood repertoires were often dominated by donor CD8+ memory clones. Recipient CMV seropositivity and CMV reactivation strongly tracked TRB clonality.

The V gene's germline CDR1 is MGHDK and CDR2 SYGVNS. The CDR3 has 13 residues. Trimming took 4 bases from V and 4 from J, leaving 8 bases between them. The protocol was immunoSEQ multiplex PCR, while the TCRdb copy is restricted to in-frame clones and leaves out a portion. Captured here are 20,000 to 25,000 clones, none seen once; the top ten comprise 1.8%. This receptor was obtained from a male patient aged 18 to 29 who received an allogeneic stem cell transplant from a related donor, was CMV-positive, and had no GVHD. Some of the T cells might come from the graft donor. The chain links TRBV25-1 to TRBJ1-3; D not resolved. Specimen: PBMCs, collected after allogeneic stem cell transplant with posttransplant cyclophosphamide. DNA for the CDR3: TGTGCCAGCAGTGGACTTTCCGGAAACACCATATATTTT. Amino acids: CASSGLSGNTIYF. Full variable domain (outside the CDR3, taken from reference TRBV25-1 and TRBJ1-3): EADIYQTPRYLVIGTGKKITLECSQTMGHDKMYWYQQDPGMELHLIHYSYGVNSTEKGDLSSESTVSRIRTEHFPLTLESARPSHTSQYLCASSGLSGNTIYFGEGSWLTVV.